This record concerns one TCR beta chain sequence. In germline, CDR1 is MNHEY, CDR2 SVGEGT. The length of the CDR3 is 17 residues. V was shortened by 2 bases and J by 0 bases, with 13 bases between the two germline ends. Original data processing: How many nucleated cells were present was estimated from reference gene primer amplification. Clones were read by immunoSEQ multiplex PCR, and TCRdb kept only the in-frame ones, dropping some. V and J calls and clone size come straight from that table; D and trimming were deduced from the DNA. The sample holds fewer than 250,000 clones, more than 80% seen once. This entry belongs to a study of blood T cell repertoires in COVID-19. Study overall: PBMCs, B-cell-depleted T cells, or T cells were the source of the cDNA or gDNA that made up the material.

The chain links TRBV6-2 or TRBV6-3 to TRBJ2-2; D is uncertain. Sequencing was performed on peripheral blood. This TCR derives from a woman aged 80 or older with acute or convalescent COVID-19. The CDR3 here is CASSYVRLTSNTGELFF. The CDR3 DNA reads TGTGCCAGCAGTTACGTCAGGTTGACGTCGAACACCGGGGAGCTGTTTTTT.